This TCR beta chain was captured by sequencing in a study of blood T cell repertoires in COVID-19. Assay: immunoSEQ multiplex PCR; the TCRdb copy retains only in-frame clones and omits some. Of roughly 230,000 clones listed, roughly 91% were seen once; the top ten hold roughly 4%. Participant age was roughly 18 to 95 years, and participants resided in roughly 24 US areas. Sequencing was performed on PBMCs or T cells enriched from blood (not recorded which). This sequence was found in a woman aged 25 to 39 with acute COVID-19.

CDR3 sequence: CASSQTAGTSGASSYNEQFF. In nucleotides, the CDR3 is TGTGCCAGCAGCCAAACAGCCGGGACTAGCGGGGCGAGCTCCTACAATGAGCAGTTCTTC. The rearrangement links TRBV3-1 (or the pseudogene TRBV3-2) to TRBJ2-1; TRBD2 aligns across 13 bases. The CDR3 runs to 20 residues. V was clipped by 2 bases and J by 0 bases; unmatched bases: 10. Per germline, CDR1 LGHDT and CDR2 YNNKEL (reference sequence).